This TCR beta chain was profiled in a study of PD-1 blockade in classical Hodgkin lymphoma. At the level of the study: Intravenous infusions of nivolumab 3 mg/kg reached patients every 2 weeks. Overall study results and limits: Unlike CD8+ TCR diversity, which did not rise significantly by C4D1, CD4+ TCR diversity did. Complete responders had baseline diversity similar to newly diagnosed patients.

This table comes from immunoSEQ multiplex PCR, and its TCRdb copy is limited to in-frame clones, with some not included. The data show about 94,000 clones, roughly nine tenths seen once. Each of the patients experienced relapse following autologous stem cell transplantation, and their brentuximab vedotin exposure differed. Germline V CDR1 and CDR2: SGHNT, YYREEE (reference sequence). Trimming took 2 bases from V and 6 from J, leaving 15 bases between them. CDR3 length: 15 amino acids. A word on this clone: The antigen is not known.

The material was peripheral blood mononuclear cells (PBMCs), obtained before the second cycle of nivolumab. The gene calls are TRBV5-4 and TRBJ2-1; D might be TRBD1 or TRBD2, each matching 6 bases. The receptor was derived from a human donor with classical Hodgkin lymphoma. As DNA, the CDR3 is TGTGCCAGCAGCTTAGGAGGCGGAGGGGGCAATGAGCAGTTCTTC. Translated: CASSLGGGGGNEQFF.